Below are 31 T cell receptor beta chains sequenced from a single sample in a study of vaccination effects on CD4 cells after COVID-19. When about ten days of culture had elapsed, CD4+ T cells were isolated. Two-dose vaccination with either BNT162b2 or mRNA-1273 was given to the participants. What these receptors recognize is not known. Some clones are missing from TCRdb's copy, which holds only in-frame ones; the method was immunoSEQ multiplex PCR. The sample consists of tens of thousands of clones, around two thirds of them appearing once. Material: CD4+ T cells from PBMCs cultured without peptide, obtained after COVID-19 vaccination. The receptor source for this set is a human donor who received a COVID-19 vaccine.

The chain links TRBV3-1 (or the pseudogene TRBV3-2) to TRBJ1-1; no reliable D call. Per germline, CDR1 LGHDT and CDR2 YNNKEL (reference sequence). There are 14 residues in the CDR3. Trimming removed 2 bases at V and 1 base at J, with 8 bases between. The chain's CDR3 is CASSQKWGNTEAFF. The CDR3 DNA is TGTGCCAGCAGCCAAAAGTGGGGGAACACTGAAGCTTTCTTT.

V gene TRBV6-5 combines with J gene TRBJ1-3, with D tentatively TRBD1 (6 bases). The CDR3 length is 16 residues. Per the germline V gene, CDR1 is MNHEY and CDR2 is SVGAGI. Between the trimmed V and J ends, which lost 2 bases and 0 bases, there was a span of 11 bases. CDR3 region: CASSYESGHSGNTIYF. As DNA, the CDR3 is TGTGCCAGCAGTTACGAGTCGGGACACTCTGGAAACACCATATATTTT.

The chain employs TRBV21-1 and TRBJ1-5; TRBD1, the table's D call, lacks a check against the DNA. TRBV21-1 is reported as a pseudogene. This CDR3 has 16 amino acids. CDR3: CASSKMRGPENQPQHF. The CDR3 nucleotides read TGTGCCAGCAGCAAAATGAGGGGGCCGGAAAATCAGCCCCAGCATTTT.

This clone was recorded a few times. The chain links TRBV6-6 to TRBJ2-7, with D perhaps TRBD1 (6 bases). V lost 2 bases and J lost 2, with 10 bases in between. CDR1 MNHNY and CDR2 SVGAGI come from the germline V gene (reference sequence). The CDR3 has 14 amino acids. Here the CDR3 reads CASSYRRDTYEQYF. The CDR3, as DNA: TGTGCCAGCAGTTACCGTCGGGACACCTACGAGCAGTACTTC.

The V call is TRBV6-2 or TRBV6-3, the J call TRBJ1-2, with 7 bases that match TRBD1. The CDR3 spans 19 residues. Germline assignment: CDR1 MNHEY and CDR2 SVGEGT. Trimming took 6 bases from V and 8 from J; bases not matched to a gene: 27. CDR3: CASSTWDSRVERLAMGYTF. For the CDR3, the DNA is TGTGCCAGCAGCACCTGGGACAGTAGGGTCGAAAGATTGGCTATGGGCTACACCTTC.

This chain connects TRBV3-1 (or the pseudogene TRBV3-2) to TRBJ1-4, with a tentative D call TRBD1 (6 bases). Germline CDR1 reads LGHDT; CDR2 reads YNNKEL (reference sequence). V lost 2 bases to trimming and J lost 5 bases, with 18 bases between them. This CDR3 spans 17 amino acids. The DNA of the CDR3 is TGTGCCAGCAGCCAACTAGAGCAGGGGATTATAAATGAAAAACTGTTTTTT. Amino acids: CASSQLEQGIINEKLFF.

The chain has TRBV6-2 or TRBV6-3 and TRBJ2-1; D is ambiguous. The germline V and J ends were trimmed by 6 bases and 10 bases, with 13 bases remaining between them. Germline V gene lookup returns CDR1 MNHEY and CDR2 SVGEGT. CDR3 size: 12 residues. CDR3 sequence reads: CASSSASYEQFF. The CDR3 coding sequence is TGTGCCAGCAGCTCCGCCTCATACGAGCAGTTCTTC.

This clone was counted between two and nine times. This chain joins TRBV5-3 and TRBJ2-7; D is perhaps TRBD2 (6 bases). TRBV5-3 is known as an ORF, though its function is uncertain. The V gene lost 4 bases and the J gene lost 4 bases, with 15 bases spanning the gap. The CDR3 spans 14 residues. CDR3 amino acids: CARSPTRRRYEQYF. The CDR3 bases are TGTGCCAGAAGCCCGACTAGAAGGCGTTACGAGCAGTACTTC.

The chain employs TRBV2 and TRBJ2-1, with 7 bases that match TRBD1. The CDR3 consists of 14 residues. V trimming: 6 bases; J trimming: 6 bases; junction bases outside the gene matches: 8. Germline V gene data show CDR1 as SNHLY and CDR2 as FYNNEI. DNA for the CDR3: TGTGCCAGCAGCGACTTAGACAGGGCCAATGAGCAGTTCTTC. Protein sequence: CASSDLDRANEQFF.

This CDR3 is CASSRASGTGSYQPQHF. The CDR3 nucleotides read TGTGCCAGCAGTCGCGCCTCCGGGACAGGGAGTTATCAGCCCCAGCATTTT. The chain recombines TRBV6-6 with TRBJ1-5, with 9 bases lining up with TRBD1. J gave up 5 bases and V 5 bases, and 13 bases lay outside the gene matches. CDR3 size: 17 residues. Germline CDR1 reads MNHNY; CDR2 reads SVGAGI (reference sequence).

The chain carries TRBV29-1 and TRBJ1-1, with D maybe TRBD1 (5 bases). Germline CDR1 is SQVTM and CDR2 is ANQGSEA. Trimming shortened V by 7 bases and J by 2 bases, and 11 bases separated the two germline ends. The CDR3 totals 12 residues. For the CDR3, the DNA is TGCAGCGCAGGGCAGCAAAACACTGAAGCTTTCTTT. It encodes CSAGQQNTEAFF.

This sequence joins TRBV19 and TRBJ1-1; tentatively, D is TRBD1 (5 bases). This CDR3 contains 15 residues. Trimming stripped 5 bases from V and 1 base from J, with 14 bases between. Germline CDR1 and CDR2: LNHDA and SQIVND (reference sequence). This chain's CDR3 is CASSVRWGGNTEAFF. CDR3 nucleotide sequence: TGTGCCAGTAGTGTACGGTGGGGCGGGAACACTGAAGCTTTCTTT.

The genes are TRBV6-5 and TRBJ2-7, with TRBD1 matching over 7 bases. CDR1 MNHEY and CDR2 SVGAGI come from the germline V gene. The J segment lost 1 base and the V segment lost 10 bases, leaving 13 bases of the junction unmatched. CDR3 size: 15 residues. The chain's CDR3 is CATTFGAGGSYEQYF. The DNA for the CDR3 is TGTGCCACCACTTTTGGGGCAGGGGGTTCCTACGAGCAGTACTTC.

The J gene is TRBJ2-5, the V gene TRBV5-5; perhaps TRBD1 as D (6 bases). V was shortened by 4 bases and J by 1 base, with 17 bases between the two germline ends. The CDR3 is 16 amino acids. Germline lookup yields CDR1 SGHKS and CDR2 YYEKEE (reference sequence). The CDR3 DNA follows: TGTGCCAGCAGCCAAACAGGGATGGTGCTCCAAGAGACCCAGTACTTC. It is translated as CASSQTGMVLQETQYF.

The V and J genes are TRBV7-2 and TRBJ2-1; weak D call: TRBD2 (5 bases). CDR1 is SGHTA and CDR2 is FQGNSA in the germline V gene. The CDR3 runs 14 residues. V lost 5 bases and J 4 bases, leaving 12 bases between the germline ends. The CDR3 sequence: CASSPRAAYNEQFF. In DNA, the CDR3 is TGTGCCAGCAGCCCGAGGGCCGCATACAATGAGCAGTTCTTC. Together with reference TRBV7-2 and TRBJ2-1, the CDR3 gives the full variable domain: GAGVSQSPSNKVTEKGKDVELRCDPISGHTALYWYRQSLGQGLEFLIYFQGNSAPDKSGLPSDRFSAERTGGSVSTLTIQRTQQEDSAVYLCASSPRAAYNEQFFGPGTRLTVL.

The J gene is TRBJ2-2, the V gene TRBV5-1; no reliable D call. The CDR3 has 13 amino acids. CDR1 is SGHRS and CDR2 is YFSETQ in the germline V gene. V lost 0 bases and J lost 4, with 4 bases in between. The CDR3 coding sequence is TGCGCCAGCAGCTTGGGGGTCACCGGGGAGCTGTTTTTT. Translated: CASSLGVTGELFF.

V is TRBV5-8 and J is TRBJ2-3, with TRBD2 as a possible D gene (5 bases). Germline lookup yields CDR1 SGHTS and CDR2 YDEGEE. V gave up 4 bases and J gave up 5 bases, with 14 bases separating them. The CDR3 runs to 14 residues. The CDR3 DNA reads TGTGCCAGCAGCCTCAGAGGGTCGGGAGATACGCAGTATTTT. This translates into CASSLRGSGDTQYF.

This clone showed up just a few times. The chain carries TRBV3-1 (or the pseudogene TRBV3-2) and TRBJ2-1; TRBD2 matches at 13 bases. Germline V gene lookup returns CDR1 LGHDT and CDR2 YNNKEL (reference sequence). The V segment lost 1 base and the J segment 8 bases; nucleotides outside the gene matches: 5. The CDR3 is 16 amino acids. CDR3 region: CASSQGTSGSTDEQFF. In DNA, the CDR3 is TGTGCCAGCAGCCAAGGGACTAGCGGGAGTACGGATGAGCAGTTCTTC.

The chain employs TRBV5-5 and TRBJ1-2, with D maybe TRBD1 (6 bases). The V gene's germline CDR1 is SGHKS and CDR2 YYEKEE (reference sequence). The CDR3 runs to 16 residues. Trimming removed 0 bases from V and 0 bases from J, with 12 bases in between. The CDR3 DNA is TGTGCCAGCAGCTTGGCCGGGACACAGACTAACTATGGCTACACCTTC. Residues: CASSLAGTQTNYGYTF.

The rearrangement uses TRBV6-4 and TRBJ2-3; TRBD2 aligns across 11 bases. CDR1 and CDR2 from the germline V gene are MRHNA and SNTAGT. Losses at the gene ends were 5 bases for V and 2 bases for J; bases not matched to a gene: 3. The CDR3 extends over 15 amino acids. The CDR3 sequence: CASSHSGGATDTQYF. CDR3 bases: TGTGCCAGCAGTCATAGCGGGGGGGCCACAGATACGCAGTATTTT.

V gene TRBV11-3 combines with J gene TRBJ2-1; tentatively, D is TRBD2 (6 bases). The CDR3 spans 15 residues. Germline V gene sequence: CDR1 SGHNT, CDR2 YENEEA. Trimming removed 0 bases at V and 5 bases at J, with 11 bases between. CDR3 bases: TGTGCCAGCAGCTTAGAGGGACGGGGGAACAATGAGCAGTTCTTC. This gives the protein CASSLEGRGNNEQFF.

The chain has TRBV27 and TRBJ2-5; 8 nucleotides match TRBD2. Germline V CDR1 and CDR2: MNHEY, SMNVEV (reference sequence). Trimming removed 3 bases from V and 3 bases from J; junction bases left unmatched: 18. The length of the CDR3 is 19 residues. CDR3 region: CASSFFWGLVGRDEETQYF. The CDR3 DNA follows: TGTGCCAGCAGTTTTTTCTGGGGACTAGTTGGTCGGGATGAAGAGACCCAGTACTTC.

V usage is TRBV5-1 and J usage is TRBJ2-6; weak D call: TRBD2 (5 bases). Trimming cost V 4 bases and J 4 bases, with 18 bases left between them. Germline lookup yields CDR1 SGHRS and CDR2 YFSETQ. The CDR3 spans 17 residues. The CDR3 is CASSRGDGVWGANVLTF. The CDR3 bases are TGCGCCAGCAGCCGGGGAGATGGGGTGTGGGGGGCCAACGTCCTGACTTTC.

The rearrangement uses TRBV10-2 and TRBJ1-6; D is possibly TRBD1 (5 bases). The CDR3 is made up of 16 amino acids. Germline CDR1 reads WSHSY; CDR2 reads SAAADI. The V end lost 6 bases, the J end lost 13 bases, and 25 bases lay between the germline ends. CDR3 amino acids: CASSEGRRGPITPLHF. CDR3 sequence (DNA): TGCGCCAGCAGCGAGGGGCGGCGTGGCCCGATTACGCCCCTCCACTTT.

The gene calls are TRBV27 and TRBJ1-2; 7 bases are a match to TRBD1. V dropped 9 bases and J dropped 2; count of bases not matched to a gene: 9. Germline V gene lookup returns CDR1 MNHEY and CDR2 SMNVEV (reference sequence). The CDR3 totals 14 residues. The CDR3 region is CASTKTGMNYGYTF. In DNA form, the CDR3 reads TGTGCCAGTACCAAGACAGGGATGAACTATGGCTACACCTTC.

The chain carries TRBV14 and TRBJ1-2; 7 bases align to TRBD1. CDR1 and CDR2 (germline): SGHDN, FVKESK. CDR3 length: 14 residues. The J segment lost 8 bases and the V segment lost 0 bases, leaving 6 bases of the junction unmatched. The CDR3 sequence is CASSQDFTGVGYTF. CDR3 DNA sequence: TGTGCCAGCAGCCAAGACTTTACAGGGGTCGGCTACACCTTC. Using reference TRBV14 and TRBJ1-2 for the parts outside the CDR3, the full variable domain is EAGVTQFPSHSVIEKGQTVTLRCDPISGHDNLYWYRRVMGKEIKFLLHFVKESKQDESGMPNNRFLAERTGGTYSTLKVQPAELEDSGVYFCASSQDFTGVGYTFGSGTRLTVV.

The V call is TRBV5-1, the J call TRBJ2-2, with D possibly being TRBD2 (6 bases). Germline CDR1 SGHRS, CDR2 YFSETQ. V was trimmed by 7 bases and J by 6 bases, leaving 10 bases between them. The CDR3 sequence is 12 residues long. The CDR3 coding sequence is TGCGCCAGCCACGCGGGGTCCGGGGAGCTGTTTTTT. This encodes CASHAGSGELFF.

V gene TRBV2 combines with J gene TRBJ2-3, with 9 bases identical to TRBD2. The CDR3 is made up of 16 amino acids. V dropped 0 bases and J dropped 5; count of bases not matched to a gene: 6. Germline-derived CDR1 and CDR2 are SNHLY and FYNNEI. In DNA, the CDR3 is TGTGCCAGCAGTGAAGCCCCTAGCGGGGTTGGAGATACGCAGTATTTT. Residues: CASSEAPSGVGDTQYF.

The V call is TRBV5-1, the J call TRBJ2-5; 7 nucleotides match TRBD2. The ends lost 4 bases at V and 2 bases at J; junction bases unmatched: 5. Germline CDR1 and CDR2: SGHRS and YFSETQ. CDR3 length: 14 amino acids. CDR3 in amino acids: CASSLRGSQETQYF. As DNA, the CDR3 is TGCGCCAGCAGCCTGCGGGGGTCGCAAGAGACCCAGTACTTC.

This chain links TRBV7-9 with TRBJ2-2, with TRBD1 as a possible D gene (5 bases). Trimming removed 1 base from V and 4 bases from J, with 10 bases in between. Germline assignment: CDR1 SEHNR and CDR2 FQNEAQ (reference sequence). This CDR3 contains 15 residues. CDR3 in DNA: TGTGCCAGCAGCTTAGTGGGGCACCCCACCGGGGAGCTGTTTTTT. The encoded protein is CASSLVGHPTGELFF.

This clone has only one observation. CDR3 bases: TGTGCCACCAGTGCGGGGGAGACCCAGTACTTC. Its protein is CATSAGETQYF. The rearrangement uses TRBV24-1 and TRBJ2-5; a possible D gene is TRBD2 (5 bases). Trimming cost V 5 bases and J 5 bases, with 5 bases left between them. The CDR3 covers 11 residues. The germline V gene has CDR1 KGHDR and CDR2 SFDVKD.